This record covers a single TCR beta chain. Its antigen is undetermined. J was trimmed by 0 bases and V by 6 bases; bases with no gene match: 8. The germline CDR1 and CDR2 sequences are SNHLY and FYNNEI. The length of the CDR3 is 16 residues. Next came a second PCR, run for about 7 to 12 cycles, which used a sample-barcoded 5' primer along with a J-beta primer mix. Any given sample supplied a minimum of 2.5 million CDR3-containing paired-end reads. TCRdb recomputed calls from the 5' RACE reads with MiXCR, one row per CDR3 protein. The sample comprises around 1.5 million distinct CDR3 sequences, roughly 60% of which are singletons, and over 5.5% rests with the top ten. The record originates from a study of blood T cells in healthy people across ages. Study-level findings and limits: Researchers judged that diversity estimates from one million T cells fell short of true values. Older age coincided with a roughly linear decline in TCR beta diversity per million T cells. Long-lived and aged donors differed, with more naive CD4+ cells and higher diversity in the long-lived.

Sample: blood. This receptor was taken from a man younger than 30 in good health. The chain is built from TRBV2 and TRBJ2-1; 7 bases map to TRBD2. CDR3 residues: CASRQLALSSYNEQFF. The CDR3 DNA sequence: TGTGCCAGCAGGCAACTAGCGCTAAGCTCCTACAATGAGCAGTTCTTC.